This T cell receptor (beta chain) was captured by sequencing in a study of blood T cell repertoires in COVID-19. Study-wide background: The cDNA or gDNA used as material had been derived from T cells, B-cell-depleted T cells, or PBMCs.

The Seattle patients joined while their infection was active and were tracked longitudinally afterward. Germline CDR1 is SNHLY and CDR2 is FYNNEI. Trimming removed 4 bases from V and 4 bases from J, with 12 bases in between. This CDR3 contains 14 residues. Per the original methods: Reference gene primer amplification gave nucleated cell count estimates. The table came from immunoSEQ multiplex PCR; TCRdb's copy has only in-frame clones and leaves some out. That table furnishes V, J and clone size, whereas the DNA furnished D and trimming. The profile shows approximately 51,000 clones, 85% to 90% of them singletons.

The sequence came from a woman of 80 years or more with COVID-19, enrolled during active disease. The sequencing sample was made of peripheral blood. V usage is TRBV2 and J usage is TRBJ2-3; D uncertain. Here the CDR3 DNA reads TGTGCCAGCAGTGTGCTCCTGTCGGCAGATACGCAGTATTTT. This encodes CASSVLLSADTQYF.